This T cell receptor (beta chain) was found in a study of beta chain features in type 1 diabetes. Study-level information: Age, gender and cell yields were similar between patients and healthy donors. Study-wide points: All four CD4+ subsets from Type 1 diabetes patients carried moderately but significantly shorter TCRB CDR3s.

Germline V gives CDR1 LNHDA, CDR2 SQIVND (reference sequence). Trimming removed 3 bases from V and 2 bases from J; junction bases left unmatched: 2. This CDR3 spans 15 amino acids. The isolated RNA, all of it, was reverse transcribed, so expressed TCRB transcripts were what got sequenced. Assay: immunoSEQ multiplex PCR; the TCRdb copy retains only in-frame clones and omits some. The sample has hundreds of thousands of clones, around 15% seen once. Sorting with CD45RO/CCR7/CD25/CD127/CD95/CD27 yielded naive, central memory, regulatory and stem-like memory CD4+ cells. As to this clone: The target antigen is unknown.

This sequence joins TRBV19 and TRBJ2-5, with TRBD2 matching over 11 bases. The sequence was obtained from a man younger than 35 with type 1 diabetes. The source material was naive CD4+ T cells from blood. CDR3: CASSILAGGQETQYF. The CDR3 bases are TGTGCCAGTAGTATCCTAGCGGGGGGACAAGAGACCCAGTACTTC.